The entry below gives a single T cell receptor (beta chain) sequence along with its context. This clonotype was detected ten times or more. Its antigen remains undetermined. Base qualities are missing; no much larger clone stands one base away. The record originates from a study of T cells in Graves' hyperthyroidism and ophthalmopathy (dated by TCRdb to the late 2010s). About the investigation overall: Peripheral blood was collected at initial diagnosis, before any treatment. TCR V-J signatures able to tell the groups apart were searched for in a discovery cohort of some 97 patients, of whom 43 had Graves' ophthalmopathy and some 60 had stable Graves' hyperthyroidism. The paper describes TCR Vbeta CDR3 sequencing of roughly 130 peripheral blood samples, made up of roughly 40 ophthalmopathy patients, roughly 72 hyperthyroidism patients and roughly 17 progressor patients. Following sampling, methimazole starting at 30 mg daily was given to hyperthyroidism patients, and high-dose intravenous methylprednisolone was given to ophthalmopathy patients. The approximately 100 discovery patients were divided at random into training and test sets in a 7:3 ratio. Prospective prediction of ophthalmopathy was tested in an independent validation cohort of some 20 hyperthyroidism patients and 15 to 17 patients who later progressed to ophthalmopathy. Thyroid tissue and blood T-cell repertoires from about six Graves' hyperthyroidism patients were also compared in the study.

Ophthalmopathy patients had moderately to severely active disease, with a Clinical Activity Score of 3 or more, a NOSPECS grade of 4 or more, and a disease duration of less than 3 months. Exclusion was applied to patients with uncontrolled infections, other autoimmune diseases, pregnancy or lactation. Clinical symptoms, serum thyroxine and TRAb, thyroid ultrasound, and orbital computed tomography formed the basis for the diagnoses. PBMCs were isolated from about 10 ml of fresh peripheral blood by Ficoll-Paque density gradient centrifugation. Total RNA was extracted using Trizol reagent, and RNA quality was assessed on an Agilent 2100 Bioanalyzer. The research as a whole found: In validation, progression to ophthalmopathy was predicted by the model with roughly 69% sensitivity and 72.22% specificity, a median of approximately 6.5 months before onset. Sample size was not statistically predetermined, and blinding of investigators to group allocation was not performed. Ophthalmopathy was separated from stable hyperthyroidism by a 13 V-J signature model, with around 90% sensitivity and around 81% specificity obtained in cross-validation and 80%/75% obtained in testing. Most expanded thyroid clonotypes (frequency above 0.001) were also detected in blood, suggesting blood repertoires may reflect thyroid immune responses.

CDR1 and CDR2 are drawn from the germline V gene: SGHRS, YFSETQ. Germline trimming amounts to 5 bases on V and 5 bases on J, with 10 as the count of junction bases outside the gene matches. Reading from cysteine to phenylalanine, the CDR3 counts 15 amino acids. Only the CDR3 DNA is retained, 45 bases long and in frame from the first base. TCR beta CDR3 regions were amplified from RNA transcripts. A first-round RT-PCR of the TCR CDR3 used the HTBI primer set with the Qiagen OneStep RT-PCR kit. A second multiplex PCR round built the libraries, followed by size selection and purification. Paired-end sequencing of the libraries was performed with 100 bp reads on an Illumina HiSeq2000. The authors' analysis ran thus. SOAPnuke was used to process the raw data, with reads discarded if the reads contained adapters or uncalled bases, had a mean Phred below 15, or lacked an exact constant-primer or identifier match. High-quality paired reads were merged with COPE v1.2.5, and unique nucleotide sequences were defined as clonotypes. Clonotypes were aligned to IMGT TRBV, TRBD and TRBJ reference segments using MiTCR v1.1. The analysis was restricted to V-J combinations with a frequency above 0.0001, which together covered 99% to 99.2% of the repertoires. The TCS score was defined as the ratio of F50 (clonal expansion) to E x V (chaos), calculated using BLOSUM62-based TCRdist between CDR3 peptides within each V-J. Welch's t-statistics and random forest reduced around 520 V-J features to fewer than 15, which were used in a naive Bayes classifier (R e1071). Using fastp at Q25 and MiXCR, TCRdb reprocessed the public reads and kept productive beta chains. Under each unique CDR3 protein, matching rows form one entry showing the most common genes and DNA. TCRdb, not the authors, supplied the V and J calls. Here the sample has 250,000 or so distinct CDR3 sequences; roughly 15% occur a single time. The top ten clones comprise around 26% of the sample.

The receptor was isolated from a woman aged 18-35 years with Graves' ophthalmopathy. Sequenced input: blood. Here the chain combines TRBV5-1 and TRBJ2-1; TRBD2 fits 7 bases in the junction. CDR3 region: CASSRKRGGDNEQFF. The DNA is TGCGCCAGCAGTCGTAAGCGGGGCGGTGACAATGAGCAGTTCTTC. Supplemented by the reference TRBV5-1 and TRBJ2-1 proteins around the CDR3, the complete variable domain is KAGVTQTPRYLIKTRGQQVTLSCSPISGHRSVSWYQQTPGQGLQFLFEYFSETQRNKGNFPGRFSGRQFSNSRSEMNVSTLELGDSALYLCASSRKRGGDNEQFFGPGTRLTVL.